This T cell receptor (beta chain) appears in the sequencing data of a study of regulatory T cells in long-lasting Graves disease. Points from the study as a whole: Small numbers of samples may have cut accuracy.

There are 17 residues in the CDR3. J gave up 6 bases and V 2 bases, and 13 bases lay outside the gene matches. CDR1 and CDR2 from the germline V gene are LGHNA and YNFKEQ. CDR3 regions were amplified by Arm-PCR using iRepertoire HTBI primers to build TCR beta libraries. TCRdb recomputed calls from the multiplex PCR reads with MiXCR, one row per CDR3 protein. This table holds around 240,000 distinct CDR3 sequences, about 17% found once. Sample time point: newly diagnosed GD, antithyroid drugs for less than 3 months. The TCR library was made from RNA extracted from PBMCs. This clonotype was seen at least ten times. Antigen specificity is unknown. The same data also contributed to another study, on T cells in Graves' hyperthyroidism and ophthalmopathy. That source reports: Uncontrolled infection, other autoimmune disease, pregnancy or lactation led to exclusion.

The J gene is TRBJ1-2, the V gene TRBV4-2; 9 bases map to TRBD1. The clonotype was recovered from a woman in her twenties or thirties with Graves disease. The specimen comprised peripheral blood mononuclear cells (PBMCs), sampled at new diagnosis, from a patient treated with antithyroid drugs. CDR3 nucleotide sequence: TGTGCCAGCAGCCAAAATACCGCGGCACAGGGGGCGCATGGCTACACCTTC. Residues: CASSQNTAAQGAHGYTF.